This entry lists 9 T cell receptor beta chains sequenced from one sample in a study of naive and memory T cell subsets. Two oligonucleotides, mixed equimolar, formed the beta constant-region primer covering TRBC1 and TRBC2. Four rounds of PCR amplified the ligated cDNA using nested alpha and beta constant-region primers plus SP2. TCRdb redid the calling of the UMI-ligation and nested PCR reads with MiXCR, one entry per CDR3 protein. The sample comprises 80,000 or so distinct CDR3 sequences, 8% to 9.5% of which are singletons, and around 1.3% rests with the top ten. The sequenced material came from naive CD8+ T cells from blood. The receptors here all came from a human donor in good health.

This clonotype was picked up many times. The rearrangement uses TRBV20-1 and TRBJ2-6, with 8 bases lining up with TRBD1. V was pared by 7 bases and J by 0 bases, with 5 bases of the junction left unmatched. This CDR3 is 15 amino acids long. The V gene's germline CDR1 is DFQATT and CDR2 SNEGSKA (reference sequence). The CDR3 coding sequence is TGCAGTGAGGCAGGGGGCGTCTCTGGGGCCAACGTCCTGACTTTC. It specifies CSEAGGVSGANVLTF.

This clonotype was found a few times. The chain is built from TRBV12-3 or TRBV12-4 and TRBJ1-2, with D uncertain. The CDR3 is 14 amino acids. V lost 4 bases, J lost 4 bases, and 13 bases lay in between. The CDR3 loop reads CASSSGRISYGYTF. The DNA of the CDR3 is TGTGCCAGCAGTTCAGGCAGAATTTCCTATGGCTACACCTTC.

A few counts support this clonotype. The chain uses TRBV9 and TRBJ1-1; a weak D match, TRBD1 (5 bases). V was trimmed by 0 bases and J by 4 bases, leaving 10 bases between them. The CDR3 is made up of 14 amino acids. From germline, CDR1 is SGDLS and CDR2 YYNGEE. The CDR3 DNA sequence: TGTGCCAGCAGCGTAGTAGAGAGGGGCACTGAAGCTTTCTTT. It specifies CASSVVERGTEAFF.

This chain links TRBV9 with TRBJ2-3; D is unclear. The length of the CDR3 is 15 residues. V lost 0 bases to trimming and J lost 0 bases, with 8 bases between them. CDR1 and CDR2 from the germline V gene are SGDLS and YYNGEE. This chain's CDR3 is CASSVGKGSTDTQYF. The CDR3 DNA reads as TGTGCCAGCAGCGTAGGGAAGGGAAGCACAGATACGCAGTATTTT.

This clonotype showed up just a few times. The chain is built from TRBV15 and TRBJ2-1, with a tentative D call TRBD2 (6 bases). Germline CDR1 is LNHNV and CDR2 is YYDKDF (reference sequence). The CDR3 loop spans 17 amino acids. V dropped 0 bases and J dropped 1 base, with 13 bases sitting between them. The CDR3 DNA reads TGTGCCACCAGCAGAGATCTTAGCGGAGGGTCCTACAATGAGCAGTTCTTC. This codes for CATSRDLSGGSYNEQFF.

This clonotype came up a few times. The chain has TRBV27 and TRBJ2-7, with TRBD1 as a possible D gene (5 bases). This CDR3 comprises 14 residues. The V and J ends lost 6 bases and 1 base respectively, with 13 bases between them. Germline V gene lookup returns CDR1 MNHEY and CDR2 SMNVEV (reference sequence). The CDR3 DNA is TGTGCCAGCAGCTATCAACCAGGGTCCTACGAGCAGTACTTC. Its translation: CASSYQPGSYEQYF.

J is TRBJ1-1 and V is TRBV19; D is unresolved. The germline gives CDR1 LNHDA, CDR2 SQIVND (reference sequence). The ends were cut back, 8 bases at V and 1 base at J, with 11 bases in the middle. CDR3 length: 13 amino acids. The CDR3 region is CASLVQENTEAFF. The CDR3 DNA follows: TGTGCCAGTTTGGTGCAAGAGAACACTGAAGCTTTCTTT. Drawing the rest from reference TRBV19 and TRBJ1-1, the complete variable domain is DGGITQSPKYLFRKEGQNVTLSCEQNLNHDAMYWYRQDPGQGLRLIYYSQIVNDFQKGDIAEGYSVSREKKESFPLTVTSAQKNPTAFYLCASLVQENTEAFFGQGTRLTVV.

This clonotype was counted many times. V and J are TRBV27 and TRBJ2-3, with a tentative D call TRBD1 (5 bases). This CDR3 is built from 15 residues. CDR1 and CDR2 (germline): MNHEY, SMNVEV (reference sequence). V gave up 4 bases and J gave up 7 bases, with 18 bases separating them. CDR3 region: CASSSRQGPPNTQYF. CDR3 DNA: TGTGCCAGCAGTTCCCGGCAGGGCCCACCTAATACGCAGTATTTT.

This clonotype came up a few times. V gene TRBV3-1 combines with J gene TRBJ2-4; 8 bases fit TRBD2. V trimming: 4 bases; J trimming: 2 bases; junction bases outside the gene matches: 1. The CDR3 has 14 amino acids. Germline CDR1 and CDR2: LGHDT and YNNKEL (reference sequence). The CDR3 spells CASSLAGSKNIQYF. The CDR3 DNA reads as TGTGCCAGCAGCCTAGCGGGATCCAAAAACATTCAGTACTTC. The full variable domain, in which reference TRBV3-1 and TRBJ2-4 provide the parts outside the CDR3, is DTAVSQTPKYLVTQMGNDKSIKCEQNLGHDTMYWYKQDSKKFLKIMFSYNNKELIINETVPNRFSPKSPDKAHLNLHINSLELGDSAVYFCASSLAGSKNIQYFGAGTRLSVL.